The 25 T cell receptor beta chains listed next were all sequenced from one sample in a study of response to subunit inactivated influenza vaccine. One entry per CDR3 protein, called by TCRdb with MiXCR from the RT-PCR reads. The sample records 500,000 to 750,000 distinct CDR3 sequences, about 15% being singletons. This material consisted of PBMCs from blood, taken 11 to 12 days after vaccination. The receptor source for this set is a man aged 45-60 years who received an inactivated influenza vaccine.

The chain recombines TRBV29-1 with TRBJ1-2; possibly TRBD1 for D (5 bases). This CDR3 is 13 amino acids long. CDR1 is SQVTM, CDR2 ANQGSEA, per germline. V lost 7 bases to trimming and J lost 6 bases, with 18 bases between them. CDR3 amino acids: CSARLEWDDGYTF. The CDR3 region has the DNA TGCAGCGCCAGACTTGAATGGGACGATGGCTACACCTTC.

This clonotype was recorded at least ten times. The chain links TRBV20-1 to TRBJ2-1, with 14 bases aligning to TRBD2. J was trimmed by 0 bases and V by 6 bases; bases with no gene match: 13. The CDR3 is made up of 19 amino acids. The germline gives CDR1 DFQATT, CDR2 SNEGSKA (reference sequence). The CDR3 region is CSADRGLAGVGVSYNEQFF. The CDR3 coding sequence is TGCAGTGCAGACCGGGGACTAGCGGGAGTAGGAGTCTCCTACAATGAGCAGTTCTTC.

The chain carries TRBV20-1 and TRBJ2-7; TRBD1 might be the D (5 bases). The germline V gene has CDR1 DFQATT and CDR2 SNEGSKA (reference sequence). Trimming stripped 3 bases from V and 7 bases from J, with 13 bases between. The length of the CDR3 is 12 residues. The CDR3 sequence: CSASDSPVEQYF. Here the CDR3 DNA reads TGCAGTGCTAGTGACAGCCCCGTGGAGCAGTACTTC.

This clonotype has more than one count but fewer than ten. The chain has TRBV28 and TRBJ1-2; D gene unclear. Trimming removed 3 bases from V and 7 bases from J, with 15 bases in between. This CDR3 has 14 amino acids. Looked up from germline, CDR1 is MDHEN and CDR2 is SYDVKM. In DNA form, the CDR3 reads TGTGCCAGCAGTTTTGTTTTCGTAGAAGCTGGCTACACCTTC. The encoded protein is CASSFVFVEAGYTF.

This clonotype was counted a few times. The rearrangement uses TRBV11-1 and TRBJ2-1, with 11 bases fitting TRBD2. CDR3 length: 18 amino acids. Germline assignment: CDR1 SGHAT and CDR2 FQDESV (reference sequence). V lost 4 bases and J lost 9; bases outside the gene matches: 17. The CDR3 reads CASSSSGLLLAGDGEQFF. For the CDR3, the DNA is TGTGCCAGCAGCTCTAGTGGGTTATTACTAGCGGGAGACGGTGAGCAGTTCTTC.

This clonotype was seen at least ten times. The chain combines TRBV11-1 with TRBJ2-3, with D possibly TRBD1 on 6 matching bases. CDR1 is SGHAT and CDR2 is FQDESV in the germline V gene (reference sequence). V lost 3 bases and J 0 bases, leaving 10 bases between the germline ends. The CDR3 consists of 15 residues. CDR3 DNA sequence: TGTGCCAGCAGCTTGGGGGCCTTCAGCACAGATACGCAGTATTTT. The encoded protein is CASSLGAFSTDTQYF.

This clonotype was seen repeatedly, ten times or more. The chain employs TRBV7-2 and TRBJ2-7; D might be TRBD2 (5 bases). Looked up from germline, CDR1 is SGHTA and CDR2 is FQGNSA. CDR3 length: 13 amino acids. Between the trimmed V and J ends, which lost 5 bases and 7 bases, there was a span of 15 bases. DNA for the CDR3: TGTGCCAGCAGCACCCGCGCGAGGGTAGAGCAGTACTTC. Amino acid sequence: CASSTRARVEQYF.

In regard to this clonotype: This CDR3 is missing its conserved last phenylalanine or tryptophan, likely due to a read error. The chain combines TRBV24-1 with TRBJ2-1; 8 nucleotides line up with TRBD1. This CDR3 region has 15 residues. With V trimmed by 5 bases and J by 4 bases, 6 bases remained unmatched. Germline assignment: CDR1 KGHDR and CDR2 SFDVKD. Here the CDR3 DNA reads TGTGCCACCAGTGCCGGGACAGGAACATACAATGAGCAGTTCTTA. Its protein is CATSAGTGTYNEQFL.

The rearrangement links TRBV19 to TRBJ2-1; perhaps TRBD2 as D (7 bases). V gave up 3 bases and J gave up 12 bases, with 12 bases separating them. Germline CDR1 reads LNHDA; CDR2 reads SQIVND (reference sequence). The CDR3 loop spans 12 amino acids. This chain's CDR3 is CASSMGGGGQFF. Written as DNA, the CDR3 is TGTGCCAGTAGTATGGGGGGCGGGGGGCAGTTCTTC.

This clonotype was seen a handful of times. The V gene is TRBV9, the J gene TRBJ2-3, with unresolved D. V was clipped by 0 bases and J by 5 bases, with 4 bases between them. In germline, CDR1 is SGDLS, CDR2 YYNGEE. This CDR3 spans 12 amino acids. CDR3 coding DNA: TGTGCCAGCAGCGTAGCCCGAGATACGCAGTATTTT. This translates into CASSVARDTQYF.

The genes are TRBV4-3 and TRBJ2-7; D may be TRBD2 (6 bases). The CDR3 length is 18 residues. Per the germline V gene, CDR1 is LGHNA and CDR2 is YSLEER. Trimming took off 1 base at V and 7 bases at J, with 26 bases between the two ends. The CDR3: CASSQGRLTGTPNWEQYF. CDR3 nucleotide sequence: TGCGCCAGCAGCCAAGGGAGATTGACCGGGACTCCTAATTGGGAGCAGTACTTC.

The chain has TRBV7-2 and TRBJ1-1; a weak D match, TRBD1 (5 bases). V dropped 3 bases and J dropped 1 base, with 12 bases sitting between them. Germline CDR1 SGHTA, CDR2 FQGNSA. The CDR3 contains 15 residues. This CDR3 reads CASSFWTRPNTEAFF. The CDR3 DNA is TGTGCCAGCAGCTTTTGGACAAGACCGAACACTGAAGCTTTCTTT.

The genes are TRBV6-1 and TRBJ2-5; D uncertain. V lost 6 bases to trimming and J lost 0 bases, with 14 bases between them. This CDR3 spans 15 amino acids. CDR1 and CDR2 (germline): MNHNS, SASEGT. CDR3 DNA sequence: TGTGCCAGCAGAACTAAAAGGGCCTACCAAGAGACCCAGTACTTC. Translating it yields CASRTKRAYQETQYF.

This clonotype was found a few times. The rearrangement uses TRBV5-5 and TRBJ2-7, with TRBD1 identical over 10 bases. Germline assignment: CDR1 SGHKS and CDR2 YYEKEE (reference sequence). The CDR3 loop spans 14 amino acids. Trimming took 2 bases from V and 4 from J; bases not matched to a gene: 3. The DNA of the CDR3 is TGTGCCAGCAGCTTCGACAGGGGGCGATACGAGCAGTACTTC. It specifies CASSFDRGRYEQYF. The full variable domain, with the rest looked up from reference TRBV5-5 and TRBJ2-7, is DAGVTQSPTHLIKTRGQQVTLRCSPISGHKSVSWYQQVLGQGPQFIFQYYEKEERGRGNFPDRFSARQFPNYSSELNVNALLLGDSALYLCASSFDRGRYEQYFGPGTRLTVT.

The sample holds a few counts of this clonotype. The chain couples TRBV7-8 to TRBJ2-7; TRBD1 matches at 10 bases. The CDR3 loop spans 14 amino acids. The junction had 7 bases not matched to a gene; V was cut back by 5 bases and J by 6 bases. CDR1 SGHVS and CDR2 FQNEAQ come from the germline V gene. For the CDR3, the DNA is TGTGCCAGCAGCCTACCCGGACAGGGGGTCGAGCAGTACTTC. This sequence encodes CASSLPGQGVEQYF. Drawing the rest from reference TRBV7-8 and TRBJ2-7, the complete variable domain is GAGVSQSPRYKVAKRGQDVALRCDPISGHVSLFWYQQALGQGPEFLTYFQNEAQLDKSGLPSDRFFAERPEGSVSTLKIQRTQQEDSAVYLCASSLPGQGVEQYFGPGTRLTVT.

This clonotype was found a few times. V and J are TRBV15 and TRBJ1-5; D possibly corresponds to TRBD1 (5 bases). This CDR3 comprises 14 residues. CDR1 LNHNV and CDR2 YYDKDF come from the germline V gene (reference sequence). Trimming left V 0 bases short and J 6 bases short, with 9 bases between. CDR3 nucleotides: TGTGCCACCAGCAGAGAGGGGGGGGGTCAGCCCCAGCATTTT. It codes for CATSREGGGQPQHF. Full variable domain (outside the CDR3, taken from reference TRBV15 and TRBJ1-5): DAMVIQNPRYQVTQFGKPVTLSCSQTLNHNVMYWYQQKSSQAPKLLFHYYDKDFNNEADTPDNFQSRRPNTSFCFLDIRSPGLGDTAMYLCATSREGGGQPQHFGDGTRLSIL.

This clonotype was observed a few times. Written as DNA, the CDR3 is TGCGCCAGCAGCTTGGAACTCGGGTATAATTCACCCCTCCACTTT. This sequence encodes CASSLELGYNSPLHF. V is TRBV5-1 and J is TRBJ1-6; D not resolved. Germline assignment: CDR1 SGHRS and CDR2 YFSETQ. The CDR3 length is 15 residues. V was clipped by 0 bases and J by 4 bases, with 8 bases between them.

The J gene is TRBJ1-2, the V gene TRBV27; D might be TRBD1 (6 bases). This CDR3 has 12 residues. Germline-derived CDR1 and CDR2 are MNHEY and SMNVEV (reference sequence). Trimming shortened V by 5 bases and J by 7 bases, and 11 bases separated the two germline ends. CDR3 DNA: TGTGCCAGCAGTAACAGGGCGGGTGGCTACACCTTC. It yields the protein CASSNRAGGYTF.

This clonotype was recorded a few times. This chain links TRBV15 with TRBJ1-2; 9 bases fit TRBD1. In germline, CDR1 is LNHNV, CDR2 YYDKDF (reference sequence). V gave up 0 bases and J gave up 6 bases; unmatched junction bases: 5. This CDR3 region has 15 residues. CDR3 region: CATSRDARQGDGYTF. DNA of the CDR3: TGTGCCACCAGCAGAGATGCTCGACAGGGGGATGGCTACACCTTC. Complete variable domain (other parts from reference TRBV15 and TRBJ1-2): DAMVIQNPRYQVTQFGKPVTLSCSQTLNHNVMYWYQQKSSQAPKLLFHYYDKDFNNEADTPDNFQSRRPNTSFCFLDIRSPGLGDTAMYLCATSRDARQGDGYTFGSGTRLTVV.

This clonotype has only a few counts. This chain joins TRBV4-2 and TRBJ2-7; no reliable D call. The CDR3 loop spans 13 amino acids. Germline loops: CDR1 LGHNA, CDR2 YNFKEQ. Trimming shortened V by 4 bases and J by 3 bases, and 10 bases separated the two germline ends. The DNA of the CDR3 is TGTGCCAGCAGCCCGGTCCTTTACTACGAGCAGTACTTC. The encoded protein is CASSPVLYYEQYF.

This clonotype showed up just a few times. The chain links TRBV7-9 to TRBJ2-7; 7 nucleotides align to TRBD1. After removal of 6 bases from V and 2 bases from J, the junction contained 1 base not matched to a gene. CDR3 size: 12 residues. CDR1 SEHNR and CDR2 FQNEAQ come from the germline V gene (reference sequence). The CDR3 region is CASRGGAYEQYF. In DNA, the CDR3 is TGTGCCAGCAGAGGGGGCGCCTACGAGCAGTACTTC.

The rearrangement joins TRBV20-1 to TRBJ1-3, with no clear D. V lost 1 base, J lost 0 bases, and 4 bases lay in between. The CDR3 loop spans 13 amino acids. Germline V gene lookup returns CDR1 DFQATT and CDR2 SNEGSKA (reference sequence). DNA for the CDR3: TGCAGTGCTAGAGGGGGCTCTGGAAACACCATATATTTT. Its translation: CSARGGSGNTIYF.

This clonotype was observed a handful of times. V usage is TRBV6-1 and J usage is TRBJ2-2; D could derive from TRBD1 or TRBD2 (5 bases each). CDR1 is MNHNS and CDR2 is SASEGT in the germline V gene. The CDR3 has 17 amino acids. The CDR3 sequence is CVQHAEGISADTGELFF. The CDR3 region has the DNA TGTGTCCAGCACGCTGAGGGGATTAGCGCTGATACCGGGGAGCTGTTTTTT.

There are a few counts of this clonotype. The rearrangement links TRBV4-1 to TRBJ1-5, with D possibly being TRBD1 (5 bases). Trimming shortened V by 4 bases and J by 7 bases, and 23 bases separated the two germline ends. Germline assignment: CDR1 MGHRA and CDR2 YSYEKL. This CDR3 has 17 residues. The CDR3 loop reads CASSRSVVRGPGQPQHF. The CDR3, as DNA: TGCGCCAGCAGCCGGTCCGTTGTGCGGGGCCCCGGCCAGCCCCAGCATTTT.

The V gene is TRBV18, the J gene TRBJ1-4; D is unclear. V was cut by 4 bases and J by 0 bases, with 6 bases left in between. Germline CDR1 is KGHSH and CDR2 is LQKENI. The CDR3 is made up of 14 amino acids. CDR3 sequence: CASSLLTTNEKLFF. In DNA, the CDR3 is TGTGCCAGCTCACTACTCACAACTAATGAAAAACTGTTTTTT.